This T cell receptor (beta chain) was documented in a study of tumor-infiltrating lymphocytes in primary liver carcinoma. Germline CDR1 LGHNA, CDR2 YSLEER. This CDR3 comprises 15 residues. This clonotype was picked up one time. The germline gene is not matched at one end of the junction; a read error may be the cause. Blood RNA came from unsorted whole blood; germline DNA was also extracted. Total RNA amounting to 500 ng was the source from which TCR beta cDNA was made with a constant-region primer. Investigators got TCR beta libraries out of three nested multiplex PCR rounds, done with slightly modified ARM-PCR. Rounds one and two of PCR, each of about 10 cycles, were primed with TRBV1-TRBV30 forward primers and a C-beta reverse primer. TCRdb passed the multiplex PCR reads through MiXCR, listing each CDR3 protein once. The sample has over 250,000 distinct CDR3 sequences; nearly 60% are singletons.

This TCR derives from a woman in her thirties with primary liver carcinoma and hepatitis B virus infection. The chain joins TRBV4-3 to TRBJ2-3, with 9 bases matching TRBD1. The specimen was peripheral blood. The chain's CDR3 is CASSRVQGASDTQYF. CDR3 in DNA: TGCGCCAGCAGCCGCGTACAGGGGGCGAGCGATACACAGTATTTT.